This T cell receptor beta chain was sequenced during a study of CD8+CD57+ T cells in acquired aplastic anemia. In the study overall: Sorting CD4+ and CD8+ cells gave DNA averaging 3.2 ug. Around 10 million reads were obtained on average for healthy donor CD4+ cells. Whole-study findings and limits: Between patients and controls, roughly 29 CD8+ CDR3 sequences were found in common.

Researchers used genomic DNA as the template to profile TCR beta VDJ and CDR3. TCRdb independently ran MiXCR on the reads; one entry per CDR3 protein. The sample lists around 150,000 distinct CDR3 sequences, approximately 43% occurring once. Trimming took off 0 bases at V and 1 base at J, with 9 bases between the two ends. Germline V gene data show CDR1 as ENHRY and CDR2 as SYGVKD. This CDR3 is built from 15 residues. This clonotype was detected ten times or more. Its antigen is currently unknown. This clonotype was obtained from a human donor in good health. Source material: sorted CD4+, CD8+, or CD8+CD57+ T cells (not recorded which) from PBMCs. The chain employs TRBV10-3 and TRBJ1-1; maybe TRBD1 (6 bases). CDR3 bases: TGTGCCATCAGTGAGTCTACGACAGGGAACACTGAAGCTTTCTTT. Amino acid sequence: CAISESTTGNTEAFF.